The 24 T cell receptor beta chains given below trace back to one sample, sequenced in a study of response to subunit inactivated influenza vaccine. A single record per CDR3 protein comes from TCRdb applying MiXCR to the RT-PCR reads. Of hundreds of thousands of distinct CDR3 sequences in the sample, about 12% were seen once. The sequences come from PBMCs from blood, collected on the day of vaccination. The receptors were sampled from a man in his fifties or sixties who received an inactivated influenza vaccine.

This clonotype was found a few times. The chain joins TRBV5-6 to TRBJ2-2; 9 bases match TRBD1. The trim removed 2 bases at V and 1 base at J, leaving 3 bases unmatched. The CDR3 is made up of 16 amino acids. Germline V gene sequence: CDR1 SGHDT, CDR2 YYEEEE. This chain's CDR3 is CASSLGQGMNTGELFF. CDR3 DNA sequence: TGTGCCAGCAGCTTAGGACAGGGGATGAACACCGGGGAGCTGTTTTTT.

The V gene is TRBV18, the J gene TRBJ2-1; 7 nucleotides line up with TRBD2. Germline V gene lookup returns CDR1 KGHSH and CDR2 LQKENI. This CDR3 has 13 residues. Germline trimming cut 0 bases from V and 14 bases from J; bases unmatched to any gene: 7. CDR3 nucleotide sequence: TGTGCCAGCTCACCACCGGTCGGGGGGTTAAAGTTCTTC. It encodes CASSPPVGGLKFF.

The V call is TRBV5-1, the J call TRBJ1-6; D may be TRBD1 (5 bases). Trimming stripped 8 bases from V and 6 bases from J, with 9 bases between. Germline V gene sequence: CDR1 SGHRS, CDR2 YFSETQ. The CDR3 is 12 amino acids. CDR3 residues: CASRQGNSPLHF. CDR3 in DNA: TGCGCCAGTCGTCAGGGTAATTCACCCCTCCACTTT.

Of note for this clonotype: Sequence at one end of the junction differs from germline and may be a read error. The gene calls are TRBV3-1 and TRBJ2-6; D not resolved. Germline CDR1 LGHDT, CDR2 YNNKEL (reference sequence). The CDR3 is 17 amino acids. The CDR3 loop reads CASTQDFTVSGANVLTF. As DNA, the CDR3 is TGTGCCAGCACCCAAGATTTTACTGTCTCTGGGGCCAACGTCCTGACTTTC. The entire variable domain, with the rest obtained from reference TRBV3-1 and TRBJ2-6, is as follows: DTAVSQTPKYLVTQMGNDKSIKCEQNLGHDTMYWYKQDSKKFLKIMFSYNNKELIINETVPNRFSPKSPDKAHLNLHINSLELGDSAVYFCASTQDFTVSGANVLTFGAGSRLTVL.

This clonotype was found a few times. The chain is built from TRBV12-3 or TRBV12-4 and TRBJ2-5; TRBD1 matches at 10 bases. The V gene end was trimmed by 7 bases and the J gene end by 3 bases; junction bases not matched to a gene: 8. The CDR3 extends over 15 amino acids. The CDR3 reads CASKLGTGVKETQYF. The CDR3, as DNA: TGTGCCAGCAAGCTCGGGACAGGGGTTAAAGAGACCCAGTACTTC.

This clonotype was counted ten times or more. CDR3 sequence (DNA): TGTGCCAGCAGTTTAGGTCGACAGGGGTGGTATAGCAATCAGCCCCAGCATTTT. Translating it yields CASSLGRQGWYSNQPQHF. The rearrangement uses TRBV12-3 or TRBV12-4 and TRBJ1-5; 8 nucleotides align to TRBD1. The CDR3 totals 18 residues. Trimming at V came to 1 base and at J to 0 bases, leaving 8 bases not matched to a gene.

This clonotype was detected ten times or more. This chain links TRBV5-1 with TRBJ1-4; D unclear. The CDR3 totals 15 residues. The ends were cut back, 4 bases at V and 0 bases at J, with 10 bases in the middle. Germline lookup yields CDR1 SGHRS and CDR2 YFSETQ. The CDR3 region is CASSVASSTNEKLFF. The CDR3 coding sequence is TGCGCCAGCAGCGTGGCAAGTTCAACTAATGAAAAACTGTTTTTT.

This clonotype turned up a few times. The chain uses TRBV15 and TRBJ2-7, with 8 bases identical to TRBD1. CDR3 size: 15 residues. The J segment lost 3 bases and the V segment lost 1 base, leaving 5 bases of the junction unmatched. Germline CDR1 reads LNHNV; CDR2 reads YYDKDF (reference sequence). CDR3 nucleotide sequence: TGTGCCACCAGCAGAGGGACAGGGAAGATCTACGAGCAGTACTTC. Amino acid sequence: CATSRGTGKIYEQYF.

This clonotype was detected only once. The V call is TRBV12-3 or TRBV12-4, the J call TRBJ1-1; D call uncertain. Deletions cut 5 bases from V and 5 bases from J, with 21 bases between. The CDR3 has 16 amino acids. The DNA of the CDR3 is TGTGCCAGCAGTAATAAACCCGGGCGGAGAGAGACTGAAGCTTTCTTT. It encodes CASSNKPGRRETEAFF.

This clonotype has a handful of counts. This chain joins TRBV5-1 and TRBJ1-6, with D tentatively TRBD1 (5 bases). Per the germline V gene, CDR1 is SGHRS and CDR2 is YFSETQ. V shed 0 bases and J shed 2 bases, with 9 bases lying between them. The CDR3 is 16 residues long. CDR3 loop: CASSLAGGTYNSPLHF. The CDR3 nucleotides read TGCGCCAGCAGCTTGGCCGGGGGGACCTATAATTCACCCCTCCACTTT.

V is TRBV2 and J is TRBJ2-1; TRBD2 aligns across 9 bases. CDR1 and CDR2 (germline): SNHLY, FYNNEI. With V trimmed by 6 bases and J by 7 bases, 7 bases remained unmatched. The CDR3 has 14 residues. The CDR3 spells CASRGGGAFNEQFF. DNA of the CDR3: TGTGCCAGCAGGGGCGGGGGGGCTTTTAATGAGCAGTTCTTC.

This clonotype was seen many times. The V gene is TRBV10-3, the J gene TRBJ2-7, with 8 positions matching TRBD1. In germline, CDR1 is ENHRY, CDR2 SYGVKD. The V segment lost 0 bases and the J segment 3 bases; nucleotides outside the gene matches: 7. The CDR3 loop spans 16 amino acids. The CDR3 region has the DNA TGTGCCATCAGTGAGTCCCAGGGGACAGGATTCTACGAGCAGTACTTC. This translates into CAISESQGTGFYEQYF.

V and J are TRBV28 and TRBJ2-3; TRBD2 matches 7 bases. The CDR3 is 19 amino acids. V lost 5 bases, J lost 5 bases, and 22 bases stayed unmatched. CDR1 is MDHEN, CDR2 SYDVKM, per germline. CDR3 coding DNA: TGTGCCAGCAGTAACCACCGTCTTTGGGCGGGAGAGTGGGGAGATACGCAGTATTTT. It encodes CASSNHRLWAGEWGDTQYF.

The CDR3 coding sequence is TGTGCCAGCAGTTCTAGACTAGCGGGGGACAAAGAGACCCAGTACTTC. It specifies CASSSRLAGDKETQYF. The chain is built from TRBV12-3 or TRBV12-4 and TRBJ2-5; 12 bases match TRBD2. Trimming cost V 4 bases and J 3 bases; bases outside gene matches: 6. The CDR3 is made up of 16 amino acids.

In its sample, this clonotype was seen a few times. The chain uses TRBV10-3 and TRBJ2-1; 10 bases line up with TRBD2. This CDR3 has 14 residues. CDR1 is ENHRY and CDR2 is SYGVKD in the germline V gene. Germline trimming cut 8 bases from V and 1 base from J; bases unmatched to any gene: 2. The CDR3 coding sequence is TGTGCCATCGAGCGGGAGGGTTCCTACAATGAGCAGTTCTTC. Translating it yields CAIEREGSYNEQFF.

Ten or more counts support this clonotype. The chain links TRBV20-1 to TRBJ2-5; D not certain. Per the germline V gene, CDR1 is DFQATT and CDR2 is SNEGSKA (reference sequence). Deletions cut 6 bases from V and 0 bases from J, with 8 bases between. This CDR3 region has 12 residues. As DNA, the CDR3 is TGCAGTGCAGCTAGGTACCAAGAGACCCAGTACTTC. Translation: CSAARYQETQYF.

The CDR3 nucleotides read TGCAGTGCCAGATACAGGGGGGGAGCTGAAGCTTTCTTT. Encoded protein: CSARYRGGAEAFF. The rearrangement joins TRBV20-1 to TRBJ1-1; TRBD1 matches at 8 bases. CDR3 length equals 13 residues. J lost 6 bases, V lost 6 bases, and 9 bases had no gene match. Germline CDR1 DFQATT, CDR2 SNEGSKA (reference sequence).

The chain uses TRBV12-3 or TRBV12-4 and TRBJ2-7; possible D gene TRBD1, 5 bases. This CDR3 spans 14 amino acids. Trimming cost V 5 bases and J 6 bases, with 17 bases left between them. The CDR3 is CASSNMRQYGEQYF. The DNA of the CDR3 is TGTGCCAGCAGTAACATGAGACAGTACGGCGAGCAGTACTTC.

V usage is TRBV12-3 or TRBV12-4 and J usage is TRBJ2-7, with no clear D. V lost 1 base, J lost 7 bases, and 14 bases lay in between. The CDR3 is made up of 14 amino acids. The DNA for the CDR3 is TGTGCCAGCAGTTTAGGACGGTTAGCCTGGGAGCAGTACTTC. This sequence encodes CASSLGRLAWEQYF.

V is TRBV7-9 and J is TRBJ2-1; 11 nucleotides match TRBD2. V was pared by 2 bases and J by 5 bases, with 8 bases of the junction left unmatched. The CDR3 is made up of 17 amino acids. Germline CDR1 SEHNR, CDR2 FQNEAQ (reference sequence). In DNA form, the CDR3 reads TGTGCCAGCAGCTTACCAATGACTAGCGGGGATAACAATGAGCAGTTCTTC. Amino acids: CASSLPMTSGDNNEQFF.

Note on this clonotype: A much larger clonotype is one base distant, so this may be a read error. V and J are TRBV5-1 and TRBJ2-1; 11 bases align to TRBD2. The CDR3 runs 20 residues. The V gene end was trimmed by 2 bases and the J gene end by 0 bases; junction bases not matched to a gene: 13. Germline V gives CDR1 SGHRS, CDR2 YFSETQ. The DNA of the CDR3 is TGCGCCAGCAGCTTAACCCGGGCTAGCGGGAGGACTAGCTCCTACAATGAGCAGTTCTTC. This codes for CASSLTRASGRTSSYNEQFF.

This clonotype appeared many times. The V gene is TRBV5-1, the J gene TRBJ2-3, with 13 bases aligning to TRBD2. J was trimmed by 3 bases and V by 3 bases; bases with no gene match: 7. There are 17 residues in the CDR3. The V gene's germline CDR1 is SGHRS and CDR2 YFSETQ. CDR3 sequence reads: CASSSRTSGRQTDTQYF. CDR3 nucleotide sequence: TGCGCCAGCAGCTCACGGACTAGCGGGAGACAGACAGATACGCAGTATTTT.

The chain carries TRBV6-2 or TRBV6-3 and TRBJ2-7, with 8 bases aligning to TRBD2. J gave up 4 bases and V 2 bases, and 7 bases lay outside the gene matches. Germline V lookup: CDR1 MNHEY, CDR2 SVGEGT. CDR3 length: 15 residues. CDR3 nucleotides: TGTGCCAGCAGTTACCCGGGAGCGGGAGTTTACGAGCAGTACTTC. Residues: CASSYPGAGVYEQYF.

This clonotype was detected ten times or more. The chain carries TRBV20-1 and TRBJ2-1; 10 nucleotides line up with TRBD2. Germline V gene sequence: CDR1 DFQATT, CDR2 SNEGSKA (reference sequence). Germline trimming cut 6 bases from V and 2 bases from J; bases unmatched to any gene: 10. The CDR3 is 16 amino acids. The CDR3 nucleotides read TGCAGTGCGGAGTTGGGAGCGGGGGGGACCTACAATGAGCAGTTCTTC. Amino acid sequence: CSAELGAGGTYNEQFF.